These 5 T cell receptor beta chains originate from one sample sequenced in a study of blood T cell repertoires in COVID-19 (dated by TCRdb to 2020 to 2022). The library was built by means of the immunoSEQ multiplex PCR assay. TCRdb obtained this table from immuneACCESS and retained in-frame rearrangements with V and J assigned. These tables miss some clones; where compared with another copy, unresolved V genes account for less than half of the shortfall, and the remainder is unexplained. This sample lists about 230,000 clones; roughly 90% were detected once. The ten largest clones capture 2.7% of the sample. Sequencing was performed on peripheral blood. The receptors were sampled from a woman aged 55-70 years with acute or convalescent COVID-19.

J is TRBJ1-2 and V is TRBV19; the D is unclear. CDR1 is LNHDA, CDR2 SQIVND, per germline (reference sequence). V lost 3 bases and J lost 3, with 14 bases in between. The length of the CDR3 is 15 residues. CDR3 in DNA: TGTGCCAGTAGTATTACGGGAGTACGGGACTATGGCTACACCTTC. The encoded protein is CASSITGVRDYGYTF. The whole variable domain, filled in from reference TRBV19 and TRBJ1-2, reads DGGITQSPKYLFRKEGQNVTLSCEQNLNHDAMYWYRQDPGQGLRLIYYSQIVNDFQKGDIAEGYSVSREKKESFPLTVTSAQKNPTAFYLCASSITGVRDYGYTFGSGTRLTVV.

The chain couples TRBV29-1 to TRBJ1-2; D might be TRBD1 (5 bases). This CDR3 has 11 amino acids. CDR1 is SQVTM and CDR2 is ANQGSEA in the germline V gene. CDR3 DNA sequence: TGCAGGGCGGACAAAGTCTATGGCTACACCTTC. Translation gives CRADKVYGYTF.

The chain uses TRBV11-3 and TRBJ2-1; TRBD2 agrees at 14 bases. Unmatched junction bases numbered 5, after V lost 1 base and J lost 6 bases. Per the germline V gene, CDR1 is SGHNT and CDR2 is YENEEA. The CDR3 runs to 17 residues. CDR3: CASSLVTSGGARNEQFF. CDR3 coding DNA: TGTGCCAGCAGCTTAGTGACTAGCGGGGGGGCCCGCAATGAGCAGTTCTTC.

The chain couples TRBV9 to TRBJ1-6; TRBD1 matches 8 bases. The V and J ends lost 2 bases and 9 bases, in that order; junction bases with no gene match: 1. CDR1 and CDR2 (germline): SGDLS, YYNGEE. The CDR3 consists of 13 residues. The CDR3 DNA is TGTGCCAGCAGCGTGCAGGGGGCTTCACCCCTCCACTTT. Translating gives CASSVQGASPLHF. Full variable domain (missing parts from reference TRBV9 and TRBJ1-6): DSGVTQTPKHLITATGQRVTLRCSPRSGDLSVYWYQQSLDQGLQFLIQYYNGEERAKGNILERFSAQQFPDLHSELNLSSLELGDSALYFCASSVQGASPLHFGNGTRLTVT.

The chain employs TRBV23-1 and TRBJ1-4; D is unclear. TRBV23-1 is an open reading frame whose function is uncertain. This CDR3 region has 15 residues. Trimming left V 1 base short and J 8 bases short, with 14 bases between. Written as DNA, the CDR3 is TGCGCCAGCAGTCAATTGTTTAACCGGTCGGAAAAACTGTTTTTT. This translates into CASSQLFNRSEKLFF.